The rows below give T cell receptor beta chains drawn from one sample of a study of blood T cell repertoires in COVID-19. Libraries were prepared by immunoSEQ multiplex PCR; TCRdb keeps only in-frame clonotypes and omits some of them. The data show about 180,000 clones, around 89% seen once. The material sequenced was peripheral blood. These TCRs come from a woman aged 25 to 39 with acute or convalescent COVID-19. The CDR3 runs from the conserved cysteine through the conserved F or W. Fields, in order: V gene, clone size, D gene, J gene, CDR3 DNA, CDR3 protein. D genes are given only for firm matches. The size field is filled for only some rows; it gives once, few, many or a size class.

V: TRBV28
size: .
D: .
J: TRBJ1-5
DNA: TGTGCCTGTCAGGAGGGCAATCAGCCCCAGCATTTT
CDR3: CACQEGNQPQHF

V: TRBV7-8
size: once
D: .
J: TRBJ2-3
DNA: TGTGCCAGCAGCATATCTTATACGCAGTATTTT
CDR3: CASSISYTQYF

V: TRBV3-1/TRBV3-2
size: .
D: .
J: TRBJ2-1
DNA: TGTGCCAGCAGCCCTCACGGGGGACGAGAGCAGTTCTTC
CDR3: CASSPHGGREQFF

V: TRBV12-3/TRBV12-4
size: .
D: TRBD1
J: TRBJ2-7
DNA: TGTGCCAGCAGTTCCGCGACAGGGTTGGCTCAGTACTTC
CDR3: CASSSATGLAQYF

V: TRBV16
size: .
D: TRBD1
J: TRBJ1-2
DNA: TGTGCCAGCAGCCAACCCGGGACAGGCTATGGCTACACCTTC
CDR3: CASSQPGTGYGYTF

V: TRBV28
size: .
D: .
J: TRBJ1-2
DNA: TGTGCCAGCAGTTTTCAGGGTGACGGCTACACCTTC
CDR3: CASSFQGDGYTF

V: TRBV2
size: .
D: TRBD2
J: TRBJ2-7
DNA: TGTGCCAGAGGGACTAGCGGGAGGCCCGAGCAGTACTTC
CDR3: CARGTSGRPEQYF

V: TRBV12-3/TRBV12-4
size: .
D: TRBD1
J: TRBJ2-7
DNA: TGTGCCAGCAGCAGGGGGCGGTACGAGCAGTACTTC
CDR3: CASSRGRYEQYF

V: TRBV28
size: few
D: .
J: TRBJ2-3
DNA: TGTGCCAGCAGACAAATCACAGATACGCAGTATTTT
CDR3: CASRQITDTQYF

V: TRBV28
size: few
D: TRBD1
J: TRBJ1-4
DNA: TGTGCCAGCAGTTCCCCCGGGACAGGGAATGAAAAACTGTTTTTT
CDR3: CASSSPGTGNEKLFF

V: TRBV11-2
size: .
D: TRBD2
J: TRBJ2-5
DNA: TGTGCCAGCAGCCCTCCGGGGCCTAGCGGCAAAGAGACCCAGTACTTC
CDR3: CASSPPGPSGKETQYF

V: TRBV5-5
size: .
D: .
J: TRBJ1-6
DNA: TGTGCCAGCAGCATACAGGGATTTTCACCCCTCCACTTT
CDR3: CASSIQGFSPLHF

V: TRBV5-1
size: few
D: TRBD1
J: TRBJ2-1
DNA: TGCGCCAGCAGCTTGACAGGGGTGGCCATATCCTACAATGAGCAGTTCTTC
CDR3: CASSLTGVAISYNEQFF

V: TRBV28
size: .
D: TRBD2
J: TRBJ2-1
DNA: TGTGCCAGCAGTTTATCTGGGACTACGGGGACCGTAACCCAGTTCTTC
CDR3: CASSLSGTTGTVTQFF

V: TRBV10-3
size: .
D: .
J: TRBJ1-4
DNA: TGTGCCATCAGTGAGATCCCAAGGGGGTCCAATGAAAAACTGTTTTTT
CDR3: CAISEIPRGSNEKLFF

V: TRBV28
size: few
D: TRBD1
J: TRBJ1-1
DNA: TGTGCCAGCAGTTACAGACCGGGACAGGGGGTTGAAGCTTTCTTT
CDR3: CASSYRPGQGVEAFF

V: TRBV5-1
size: .
D: TRBD1
J: TRBJ2-3
DNA: TGCGCCAGCAATGACAGGGGCACAGATACGCAGTATTTT
CDR3: CASNDRGTDTQYF

V: TRBV2
size: .
D: TRBD2
J: TRBJ2-1
DNA: TGTGCCAGTTCCGGGACTAGCGGGATCGATGAGCAGTTCTTC
CDR3: CASSGTSGIDEQFF

V: TRBV12-3/TRBV12-4
size: .
D: .
J: TRBJ2-5
DNA: TGTGCCAGCAGTTTCGGGATGCGGGAGACCCAGTACTTC
CDR3: CASSFGMRETQYF

V: TRBV18
size: .
D: TRBD2
J: TRBJ2-1
DNA: TGTGCCAGCTCACCAGGAAAGCTAGCGGGAGGGAACAATGAGCAGTTCTTC
CDR3: CASSPGKLAGGNNEQFF

V: TRBV27
size: .
D: TRBD2
J: TRBJ2-7
DNA: TGTGCCAGCAGTCGTCTAGCGGGAGTGAAGGAGCAGTACTTC
CDR3: CASSRLAGVKEQYF

V: TRBV11-1
size: .
D: .
J: TRBJ2-2
DNA: TGTGCCAGCAGCTTAATTAGCGCGACCGGGGAGCTGTTTTTT
CDR3: CASSLISATGELFF

V: TRBV29-1
size: .
D: TRBD1
J: TRBJ2-7
DNA: TGCAGCCACCTACAGGGGAACGAGCAGTACTTC
CDR3: CSHLQGNEQYF

V: TRBV5-1
size: few
D: .
J: TRBJ2-2
DNA: TGCGCCAGCAGCTTGGCCGCAGCGGTGAACACCGGGGAGCTGTTTTTT
CDR3: CASSLAAAVNTGELFF

V: TRBV28
size: .
D: TRBD1
J: TRBJ1-2
DNA: TGTGCCAGCAGTTCTCCCGGGACAGGGCTTGATGGCTACACCTTC
CDR3: CASSSPGTGLDGYTF